A few counts support the clone carrying this T cell receptor beta chain. Its antigen is not identified. Germline values: CDR1 SGHVS, CDR2 FQNEAQ. The CDR3 spans 15 residues. V shed 5 bases, J shed 3 bases, and the junction held 8 bases outside the gene matches. The study profiled TCR beta VDJ and CDR3 using genomic DNA as template. Each CDR3 protein gets one entry after TCRdb re-called the reads with MiXCR. Here the sample spans some 280,000 distinct CDR3 sequences, roughly half being singletons. This record belongs to a study of CD8+CD57+ T cells in acquired aplastic anemia. Whole-study findings and limits: There were 25 to 35 CD8+ CDR3 sequences that occurred in both patients and controls. CD8+ Simpson's diversity showed no significant patient-control difference.

Sequenced sample: sorted CD4+, CD8+, or CD8+CD57+ T cells (not recorded which) from PBMCs. The chain combines TRBV7-8 with TRBJ2-7, with TRBD1 matching over 9 bases. This TCR came from a human donor with severe aplastic anemia or a healthy control (not recorded which). The DNA for the CDR3 is TGTGCCAGCAGCCAGAACCGGGACAGGGTCTACGAGCAGTACTTC. It codes for CASSQNRDRVYEQYF.